This TCR beta chain is drawn from a study of beta chain features in type 1 diabetes. Whole-study results and caveats: The study left unresolved whether HLA type influences TCRB rearrangement. There was a moderate but significant shortening of TCRB CDR3s in all four CD4+ subsets of Type 1 diabetes patients. The naive, central memory and Treg TCRB repertoires looked more alike in patients than they did in healthy donors.

Reverse transcription of all isolated RNA meant that expressed TCRB transcripts were sequenced. There were 3 million to 4 million reads on average in the naive, central memory and regulatory T cell samples. Measured with immunoSEQ multiplex PCR; TCRdb has only the in-frame clones, and not every one. The sample lists about 230,000 clones; roughly 16% were seen once. A word on this clone: Its antigen is currently unknown.

Deletions cut 4 bases from V and 5 bases from J, with 14 bases between. The CDR3 is made up of 13 amino acids. Germline CDR1 is SQVTM and CDR2 is ANQGSEA. Sorting of CD4+ naive, central memory, regulatory and stem cell-like memory cells was performed via CD45RO/CCR7/CD25/CD127/CD95/CD27. This TCR derives from a man younger than 45 with type 1 diabetes. The J gene is TRBJ2-5, the V gene TRBV29-1; tentative D call: TRBD2 (5 bases). Sequenced: naive CD4+ T cells from blood. The CDR3 coding sequence is TGCAGCGTTGTGCAGAGAGGGTCGGAGACCCAGTACTTC. As protein: CSVVQRGSETQYF.